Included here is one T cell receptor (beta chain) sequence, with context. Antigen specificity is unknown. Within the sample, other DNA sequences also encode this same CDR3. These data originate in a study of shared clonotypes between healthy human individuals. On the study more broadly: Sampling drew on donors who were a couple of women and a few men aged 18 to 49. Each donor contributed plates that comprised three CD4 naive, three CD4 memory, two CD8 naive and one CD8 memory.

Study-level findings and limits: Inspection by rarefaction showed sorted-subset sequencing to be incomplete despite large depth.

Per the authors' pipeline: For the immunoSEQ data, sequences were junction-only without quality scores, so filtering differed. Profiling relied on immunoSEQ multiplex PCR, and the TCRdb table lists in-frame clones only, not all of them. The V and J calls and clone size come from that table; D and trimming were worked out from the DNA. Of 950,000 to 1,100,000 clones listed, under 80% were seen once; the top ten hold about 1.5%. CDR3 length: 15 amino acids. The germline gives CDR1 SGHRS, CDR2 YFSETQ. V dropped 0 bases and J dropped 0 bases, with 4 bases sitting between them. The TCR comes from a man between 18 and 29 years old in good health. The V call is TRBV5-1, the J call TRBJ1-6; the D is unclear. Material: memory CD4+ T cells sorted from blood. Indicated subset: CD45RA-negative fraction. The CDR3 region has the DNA TGCGCCAGCAGCTTGGAGAGCTCCTATAATTCACCCCTCCACTTT. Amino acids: CASSLESSYNSPLHF.